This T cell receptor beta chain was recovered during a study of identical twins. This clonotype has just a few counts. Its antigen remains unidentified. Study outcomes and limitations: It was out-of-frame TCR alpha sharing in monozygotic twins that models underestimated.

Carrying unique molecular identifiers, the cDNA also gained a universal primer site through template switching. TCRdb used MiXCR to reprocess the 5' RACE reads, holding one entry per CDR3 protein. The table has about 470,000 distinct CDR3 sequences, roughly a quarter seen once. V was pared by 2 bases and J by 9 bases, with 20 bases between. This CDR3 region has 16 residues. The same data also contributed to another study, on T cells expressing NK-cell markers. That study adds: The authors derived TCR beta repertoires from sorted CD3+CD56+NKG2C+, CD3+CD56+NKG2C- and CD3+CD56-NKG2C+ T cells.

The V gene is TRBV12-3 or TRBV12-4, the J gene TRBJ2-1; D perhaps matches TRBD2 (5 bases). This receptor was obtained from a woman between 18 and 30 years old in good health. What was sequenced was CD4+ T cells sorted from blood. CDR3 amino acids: CASSLWGGTNRGEQFF. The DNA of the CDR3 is TGTGCCAGCAGTTTATGGGGTGGTACAAATCGGGGTGAGCAGTTCTTC.